This passage covers 13 T cell receptor beta chains from one sample sequenced in a study of blood T cells in healthy people across ages. Primed by a sample-barcoded 5' primer and a J-beta primer mix, a second PCR proceeded for 7 to 11 cycles. TCRdb re-derived calls from the 5' RACE reads in MiXCR, one entry per CDR3 protein. The repertoire holds about 780,000 distinct CDR3 sequences, with 62% as singletons. Sequencing was done on a sample of blood. Every receptor here comes from a man aged 25-45 years in good health.

The chain is built from TRBV27 and TRBJ2-1; D is possibly TRBD2 (7 bases). The CDR3 extends over 16 amino acids. Germline V CDR1 and CDR2: MNHEY, SMNVEV (reference sequence). The germline V and J ends were trimmed by 7 bases and 4 bases, with 20 bases remaining between them. The CDR3 spells CASTVAGGPKYNEQFF. The CDR3 region has the DNA TGTGCCAGCACAGTGGCCGGGGGGCCGAAGTACAATGAGCAGTTCTTC.

This clonotype was detected a few times. The J gene is TRBJ2-3, the V gene TRBV20-1; D may be TRBD1 or TRBD2 (6 bases each). V lost 6 bases to trimming and J lost 6 bases, with 16 bases between them. The V gene's germline CDR1 is DFQATT and CDR2 SNEGSKA (reference sequence). The CDR3 is 13 amino acids. The CDR3 coding sequence is TGCAGTGCCACCCGGGGGCTCCAGGATACGCAGTATTTT. Protein product: CSATRGLQDTQYF.

The rearrangement links TRBV28 to TRBJ2-7; the match to TRBD1 covers 12 bases. Trimming removed 3 bases from V and 4 bases from J; junction bases left unmatched: 7. The CDR3 is made up of 16 amino acids. Germline lookup yields CDR1 MDHEN and CDR2 SYDVKM. CDR3: CASSLTGTGGVYEQYF. CDR3 sequence (DNA): TGTGCCAGCAGTTTGACCGGGACAGGGGGCGTATACGAGCAGTACTTC.

This clonotype was detected only a few times. V gene TRBV29-1 combines with J gene TRBJ1-1; D unclear. Trimming cost V 0 bases and J 6 bases, with 11 bases left between them. The CDR3 has 13 amino acids. Germline assignment: CDR1 SQVTM and CDR2 ANQGSEA. The CDR3 DNA reads TGCAGCGTTGAAGATGCCAGGTTAGCTGAAGCTTTCTTT. Its translation is CSVEDARLAEAFF. Based on the CDR3 plus reference TRBV29-1 and TRBJ1-1, the full variable domain is SAVISQKPSRDICQRGTSLTIQCQVDSQVTMMFWYRQQPGQSLTLIATANQGSEATYESGFVIDKFPISRPNLTFSTLTVSNMSPEDSSIYLCSVEDARLAEAFFGQGTRLTVV.

V is TRBV29-1 and J is TRBJ1-3; D is ambiguous. The V end lost 7 bases, the J end lost 3 bases, and 7 bases lay between the germline ends. The CDR3 extends over 11 amino acids. The germline gives CDR1 SQVTM, CDR2 ANQGSEA. The CDR3 nucleotides read TGCAGCGCTCCTTTTGGAAACACCATATATTTT. It translates to CSAPFGNTIYF.

The chain uses TRBV5-1 and TRBJ2-1; perhaps TRBD2 as D (5 bases). The DNA end is a closer match to TRBJ2-7, so the J assignment may be wrong. Germline V lookup: CDR1 SGHRS, CDR2 YFSETQ. The CDR3 covers 14 residues. The CDR3 region has the DNA TGCGCCAGCAGCTTCGTCCAAGCCCCGGGAGAGCAGTACTTC. Translation: CASSFVQAPGEQYF.

The chain carries TRBV27 and TRBJ2-5; tentatively, D is TRBD1 (5 bases). The J call may be faulty, since TRBJ2-7 better matches the DNA end. This CDR3 region has 15 residues. In germline, CDR1 is MNHEY, CDR2 SMNVEV (reference sequence). CDR3 protein: CASSLGAYLSYEQYF. The CDR3 coding sequence is TGTGCCAGCAGTTTAGGGGCATACCTTTCATACGAGCAGTACTTC.

The V gene is TRBV12-3 or TRBV12-4, the J gene TRBJ2-1; D is uncertain. Trimming cost V 4 bases and J 0 bases, with 10 bases left between them. The CDR3 consists of 15 residues. The CDR3 here is CASSSHGTSYNEQFF. CDR3 DNA sequence: TGTGCCAGCAGTTCGCACGGTACCTCCTACAATGAGCAGTTCTTC.

The V gene is TRBV20-1, the J gene TRBJ2-4; D may correspond to TRBD1 or TRBD2 (5 bases each). The DNA end lines up better with TRBJ2-7; the J call may be wrong. CDR3 length equals 13 residues. CDR1 and CDR2 (germline): DFQATT, SNEGSKA (reference sequence). This CDR3 is CSARDLGGYEQYF. CDR3 nucleotide sequence: TGCAGTGCTAGAGATCTTGGGGGTTACGAGCAGTACTTC.

V usage is TRBV5-1 and J usage is TRBJ1-1; 9 bases match TRBD1. With 2 bases clipped from V and 1 base from J, the junction kept 3 bases outside the gene matches. The germline gives CDR1 SGHRS, CDR2 YFSETQ. The CDR3 is 15 residues long. The CDR3 spells CASSFDRGANTEAFF. The CDR3 bases are TGCGCCAGCAGCTTCGACAGGGGGGCGAACACTGAAGCTTTCTTT. Based on the CDR3 plus reference TRBV5-1 and TRBJ1-1, the full variable domain is KAGVTQTPRYLIKTRGQQVTLSCSPISGHRSVSWYQQTPGQGLQFLFEYFSETQRNKGNFPGRFSGRQFSNSRSEMNVSTLELGDSALYLCASSFDRGANTEAFFGQGTRLTVV.

V is TRBV7-9 and J is TRBJ2-2; D may be TRBD1 or TRBD2 (5 bases each). With 5 bases removed from V and 6 bases from J, the gap between germline ends came to 19 bases. The CDR3 is 16 amino acids. The V gene's germline CDR1 is SEHNR and CDR2 FQNEAQ (reference sequence). DNA for the CDR3: TGTGCCAGCAGCCAAGGGACGGTGAAACCCTCCGGGGAGCTGTTTTTT. The encoded protein is CASSQGTVKPSGELFF.

A single count supports this clonotype. This chain connects TRBV10-3 to TRBJ2-4; 14 bases agree with TRBD2. The J call is doubtful: the DNA matches TRBJ2-5 better. CDR3 length: 17 amino acids. Germline lookup yields CDR1 ENHRY and CDR2 SYGVKD. CDR3 DNA sequence: TGTGCCATCAGCCCCCTCCGACTAGCGGGGGGGCAAGAGACCCAGTACTTC. This translates into CAISPLRLAGGQETQYF.

V and J are TRBV3-1 and TRBJ1-1; TRBD1 might be the D (6 bases). CDR3 length equals 16 residues. The germline CDR1 and CDR2 sequences are LGHDT and YNNKEL (reference sequence). Deletions cut 4 bases from V and 2 bases from J, with 17 bases between. The CDR3 region is CASSLDWGGRNTEAFF. CDR3 nucleotides: TGTGCCAGCAGCCTCGACTGGGGGGGGCGCAACACTGAAGCTTTCTTT.